This T cell receptor (beta chain) was identified in a study of T-cell reconstitution after alpha-beta-depleted transplantation in children (dated by TCRdb to 2016 to 2017). Context from the whole study: The study quantitatively tracked T-cell immune reconstitution after TCRalphabeta/CD19-depleted allogeneic hematopoietic cell transplantation in children using TCR repertoire profiling.

This clonotype came up many times. This receptor's antigen is unknown. The input lacks base qualities; no much larger clone sits a single base away. The CDR3 starts with the cysteine, ends with the phenylalanine, and has 15 residues. Just the 45-base CDR3 DNA is kept, in frame starting at base 1. Trimming at the junction amounts to 1 base on V and 0 bases on J, and the germline ends lie 6 bases apart. As encoded in the germline V gene (reference sequence), CDR1 is SEHNR while CDR2 is FQNEAQ. Library preparation used PCR. The sequencer was an Illumina HiSeq 2500. Molecular barcoding was employed in the preparation of TCR libraries, with unique molecular identifiers being used to normalize TCRbeta repertoire quantification. TCRdb reworked the public reads: Q25 trimming with fastp, MiXCR clone assembly, productive beta chains retained. Identical CDR3 proteins give one entry, which carries the most common genes and DNA. Here the sample has about 410,000 distinct CDR3 sequences; about a fifth occur a single time. Approximately 3.9% of the sample belongs to the ten largest clones.

This chain joins TRBV7-9 to TRBJ1-4; the D gene lacks a confident call. This receptor was identified in a human donor who donated a stem cell graft to a child with acute myeloid leukemia. The sequencing used PBMCs from the stem cell graft donor, collected from the stem cell graft. The CDR3 region has the sequence CASSLEAATNEKLFF. The nucleotide sequence reads as follows: TGTGCCAGCAGCTTAGAGGCAGCAACTAATGAAAAACTGTTTTTT.